The 9 T cell receptor beta chains reported below all come from one sample, sequenced in a study of T cell repertoires in cytomegalovirus infection. TCRdb re-derived calls from the reads in MiXCR, one entry per CDR3 protein. This table has about 350,000 distinct CDR3 sequences, about 34% appearing once. Their target antigens are unknown. This specimen was cultured PBMCs, taken from culture after CMV antigen stimulation. The receptors come from a human donor in good health (CMV status not recorded). Some clones in this sample may be carry-over from other donors' samples.

This clonotype was seen once. The gene calls are TRBV10-3 and TRBJ2-1, with 8 bases identical to TRBD1. The CDR3 has 14 amino acids. The germline CDR1 and CDR2 sequences are ENHRY and SYGVKD. V lost 8 bases to trimming and J lost 4 bases; unmatched junction nucleotides: 7. CDR3 nucleotides: TGTGCCATCTCCGGGACAGGTCTATACAATGAGCAGTTCTTC. Translation gives CAISGTGLYNEQFF.

This chain connects TRBV7-3 to TRBJ2-3; D not resolved. The V gene's germline CDR1 is SGHTA and CDR2 FQGTGA. The CDR3 covers 16 residues. Trimming took 5 bases from V and 4 from J, leaving 19 bases between them. The CDR3 sequence: CASSATTSASADTQYF. The CDR3 DNA sequence: TGTGCCAGCAGCGCAACTACATCGGCGTCAGCAGATACGCAGTATTTT.

In its sample, this clonotype was seen a few times. The chain joins TRBV7-2 to TRBJ2-7; possible D gene TRBD1, 6 bases. Trimming shortened V by 4 bases and J by 7 bases, and 17 bases separated the two germline ends. The CDR3 length is 14 residues. Germline values: CDR1 SGHTA, CDR2 FQGNSA. The CDR3 DNA reads TGTGCCAGCAGCTCTAGGGGGACCACGTTTGAGCAGTACTTC. It yields the protein CASSSRGTTFEQYF.

This clonotype was seen a few times. This sequence joins TRBV7-2 and TRBJ1-2; D is ambiguous. The CDR3 covers 13 residues. V shed 2 bases and J shed 4 bases, with 8 bases lying between them. From germline, CDR1 is SGHTA and CDR2 FQGNSA. DNA of the CDR3: TGTGCCAGCAGCTTAATGGGTGCCTATGGCTACACCTTC. Protein product: CASSLMGAYGYTF.

The V and J genes are TRBV7-2 and TRBJ1-5; 9 bases are shared with TRBD1. The CDR3 covers 15 residues. Losses at the gene ends were 3 bases for V and 4 bases for J; bases not matched to a gene: 4. CDR1 SGHTA and CDR2 FQGNSA come from the germline V gene. The DNA of the CDR3 is TGTGCCAGCAGCTTGGTACAGGGGGCAAATCAGCCCCAGCATTTT. Translated, it gives CASSLVQGANQPQHF.

This clonotype has more than one count but fewer than ten. This sequence joins TRBV7-2 and TRBJ2-1; TRBD1 matches at 9 bases. This CDR3 spans 15 amino acids. Looked up from germline, CDR1 is SGHTA and CDR2 is FQGNSA. J lost 8 bases, V lost 7 bases, and 12 bases had no gene match. The CDR3 region has the DNA TGTGCCAGCACGCGGGGGACAGGGTTTGGTGATGAGCAGTTCTTC. This translates into CASTRGTGFGDEQFF. Looking up the rest from reference TRBV7-2 and TRBJ2-1 gives the full variable domain: GAGVSQSPSNKVTEKGKDVELRCDPISGHTALYWYRQSLGQGLEFLIYFQGNSAPDKSGLPSDRFSAERTGGSVSTLTIQRTQQEDSAVYLCASTRGTGFGDEQFFGPGTRLTVL.

This clonotype has more than one count but fewer than ten. V is TRBV2 and J is TRBJ2-2; no firm D call. V was pared by 3 bases and J by 2 bases, with 4 bases between. Germline values: CDR1 SNHLY, CDR2 FYNNEI. The CDR3 totals 13 residues. The CDR3 nucleotides read TGTGCCAGCAGTGACACCAACACCGGGGAGCTGTTTTTT. This translates into CASSDTNTGELFF. The full variable domain, rest sourced from reference TRBV2 and TRBJ2-2, is EPEVTQTPSHQVTQMGQEVILRCVPISNHLYFYWYRQILGQKVEFLVSFYNNEISEKSEIFDDQFSVERPDGSNFTLKIRSTKLEDSAMYFCASSDTNTGELFFGEGSRLTVL.

The table lists this clonotype with a few counts. This rearrangement joins TRBV6-5 to TRBJ2-1; 8 bases agree with TRBD2. Trimming at V came to 0 bases and at J to 9 bases, leaving 7 bases not matched to a gene. This CDR3 is built from 15 residues. Looked up from germline, CDR1 is MNHEY and CDR2 is SVGAGI. The CDR3 sequence is CASSYSREGRSEQFF. The CDR3 DNA sequence: TGTGCCAGCAGTTACTCTCGGGAGGGCCGGAGTGAGCAGTTCTTC.

The genes are TRBV6-1 and TRBJ2-7, with no clear D. Germline V lookup: CDR1 MNHNS, CDR2 SASEGT. Trimming left V 6 bases short and J 0 bases short, with 21 bases between. This CDR3 region has 17 residues. CDR3 DNA sequence: TGTGCCAGCAGCTTTAACCAGCACACAAGGAGCTCCTACGAGCAGTACTTC. Translating it yields CASSFNQHTRSSYEQYF.